These 15 T cell receptor beta chains share one sample of origin, sequenced in a study of graft-versus-host responses after intestinal transplantation. This table comes from immunoSEQ multiplex PCR, and its TCRdb copy is limited to in-frame clones, with some not included. This sample carries tens of thousands of clones, around 90% of them seen once, and the ten largest clones take 2.5% to 3%. The source was PBMCs, collected about 4 months after intestinal transplantation. The receptor set was obtained from a human patient who received an intestinal transplant, so some T cells may come from the graft donor.

The V and J genes are TRBV2 and TRBJ2-1, with 9 bases lining up with TRBD2. Germline trimming cut 11 bases from V and 2 bases from J; bases unmatched to any gene: 4. The germline gives CDR1 SNHLY, CDR2 FYNNEI. The length of the CDR3 is 13 residues. This CDR3 is CAFGGGAYNEQFF. For the CDR3, the DNA is TGTGCCTTCGGCGGGGGGGCCTACAATGAGCAGTTCTTC.

The chain couples TRBV28 to TRBJ2-5; either TRBD1 or TRBD2 may supply D (5 bases each). The germline V and J ends were trimmed by 7 bases and 4 bases, with 13 bases remaining between them. This CDR3 region has 13 residues. Germline V gives CDR1 MDHEN, CDR2 SYDVKM. CDR3 sequence reads: CASTGLGGETQYF. CDR3 DNA sequence: TGTGCCAGCACCGGACTTGGGGGAGAGACCCAGTACTTC.

The J gene is TRBJ1-1, the V gene TRBV19; TRBD1 might be the D (5 bases). V was cut by 3 bases and J by 0 bases, with 8 bases left in between. From germline, CDR1 is LNHDA and CDR2 SQIVND (reference sequence). CDR3 length equals 14 residues. CDR3 nucleotide sequence: TGTGCCAGTAGTATGTGGGGGTTGAACACTGAAGCTTTCTTT. Protein product: CASSMWGLNTEAFF.

The chain joins TRBV7-2 to TRBJ1-4, with TRBD1 as a possible D gene (5 bases). This CDR3 comprises 14 residues. Trimming removed 5 bases from V and 3 bases from J, with 10 bases in between. Germline V CDR1 and CDR2: SGHTA, FQGNSA. This CDR3 reads CASSAGTANEKLFF. CDR3 in DNA: TGTGCCAGCAGCGCCGGGACCGCTAATGAAAAACTGTTTTTT.

V is TRBV7-9 and J is TRBJ2-7; the D gene could be TRBD1 or TRBD2 (5 bases each). This CDR3 spans 13 amino acids. Germline CDR1 SEHNR, CDR2 FQNEAQ (reference sequence). Between the trimmed V and J ends, which lost 3 bases and 3 bases, there was a span of 9 bases. Written as DNA, the CDR3 is TGTGCCAGCAGCTTGGGACGGTTCTACGAGCAGTACTTC. Protein sequence: CASSLGRFYEQYF.

V usage is TRBV5-4 and J usage is TRBJ2-7; possibly TRBD1 or TRBD2 for D (6 bases each). The germline V gene encodes CDR1 SGHNT and CDR2 YYREEE (reference sequence). Trimming removed 4 bases from V and 6 bases from J, with 20 bases in between. This CDR3 is built from 15 residues. In DNA, the CDR3 is TGTGCCAGCAGCGGCGGGACACCCGGGATCACCGAGCAGTACTTC. It translates to CASSGGTPGITEQYF.

In regard to this clone: Other DNA sequences in the same sample also yield this CDR3. The chain carries TRBV10-3 and TRBJ2-3; TRBD1 aligns across 10 bases. The CDR3 loop spans 16 amino acids. J lost 0 bases, V lost 9 bases, and 9 bases had no gene match. The germline CDR1 and CDR2 sequences are ENHRY and SYGVKD. For the CDR3, the DNA is TGTGCCATAAGGACCCAGGGACAGGGGAGCACAGATACGCAGTATTTT. It codes for CAIRTQGQGSTDTQYF.

As DNA, the CDR3 is TGTGCCAGCAGCGTACTACAGGGCATGGAGACCCAGTACTTC. Translating gives CASSVLQGMETQYF. V and J are TRBV9 and TRBJ2-5; weak D call: TRBD1 (6 bases). Trimming removed 1 base at V and 5 bases at J, with 12 bases between. The CDR3 consists of 14 residues. In germline, CDR1 is SGDLS, CDR2 YYNGEE. Looking up the rest from reference TRBV9 and TRBJ2-5 gives the full variable domain: DSGVTQTPKHLITATGQRVTLRCSPRSGDLSVYWYQQSLDQGLQFLIQYYNGEERAKGNILERFSAQQFPDLHSELNLSSLELGDSALYFCASSVLQGMETQYFGPGTRLLVL.

In its sample, this clone was seen a few times. The V call is TRBV19, the J call TRBJ2-6; D ambiguous. Per the germline V gene, CDR1 is LNHDA and CDR2 is SQIVND (reference sequence). Trimming removed 10 bases at V and 0 bases at J, with 4 bases between. This CDR3 comprises 12 residues. The CDR3 DNA reads as TGTGCCACCTCCTCTGGGGCCAACGTCCTGACTTTC. Amino acid sequence: CATSSGANVLTF. The whole variable domain, remainder taken from reference TRBV19 and TRBJ2-6, is DGGITQSPKYLFRKEGQNVTLSCEQNLNHDAMYWYRQDPGQGLRLIYYSQIVNDFQKGDIAEGYSVSREKKESFPLTVTSAQKNPTAFYLCATSSGANVLTFGAGSRLTVL.

The V and J genes are TRBV27 and TRBJ2-1; 9 bases match TRBD2. Germline V gene sequence: CDR1 MNHEY, CDR2 SMNVEV (reference sequence). The J segment lost 4 bases and the V segment lost 6 bases, leaving 10 bases of the junction unmatched. The CDR3 contains 16 residues. CDR3: CASSPSGTSPYNEQFF. CDR3 bases: TGTGCCAGCAGCCCTTCCGGGACTAGCCCTTACAATGAGCAGTTCTTC.

This clone was observed a single time. The chain employs TRBV27 and TRBJ1-5; possible D gene TRBD1, 6 bases. Germline-derived CDR1 and CDR2 are MNHEY and SMNVEV (reference sequence). V dropped 6 bases and J dropped 3 bases, with 9 bases sitting between them. There are 13 residues in the CDR3. In nucleotides, the CDR3 is TGTGCCAGCAGCCGGGGGGCCAATCAGCCCCAGCATTTT. Amino acids: CASSRGANQPQHF.

The chain employs TRBV4-1 and TRBJ2-3; TRBD2 agrees at 15 bases. Germline V gene data show CDR1 as MGHRA and CDR2 as YSYEKL. Germline trimming cut 1 base from V and 2 bases from J; bases unmatched to any gene: 4. CDR3 size: 18 residues. CDR3 sequence: CASSQAGTSGGNTDTQYF. The DNA for the CDR3 is TGCGCCAGCAGCCAAGCCGGGACTAGCGGGGGGAACACAGATACGCAGTATTTT.

The V call is TRBV5-1, the J call TRBJ1-3; D gene unclear. This CDR3 comprises 16 residues. V was clipped by 0 bases and J by 0 bases, with 10 bases between them. The germline CDR1 and CDR2 sequences are SGHRS and YFSETQ. The CDR3 region has the DNA TGCGCCAGCAGCTTGGATCTGGGGATCTCTGGAAACACCATATATTTT. This gives the protein CASSLDLGISGNTIYF.

V gene TRBV29-1 combines with J gene TRBJ2-7, with TRBD1 matching over 7 bases. The CDR3 sequence is 14 residues long. The V gene's germline CDR1 is SQVTM and CDR2 ANQGSEA. V lost 4 bases, J lost 0 bases, and 6 bases stayed unmatched. CDR3 in amino acids: CSVALDRVSYEQYF. The CDR3 nucleotides read TGCAGCGTTGCGTTAGACAGGGTCTCCTACGAGCAGTACTTC.

A word on this clone: In the same sample, other DNA sequences code for this CDR3. The chain carries TRBV7-6 and TRBJ2-7, with 9 bases lining up with TRBD1. This CDR3 is built from 14 residues. Germline assignment: CDR1 SGHVS and CDR2 FNYEAQ. V was pared by 3 bases and J by 2 bases, with 2 bases of the junction left unmatched. CDR3 DNA sequence: TGTGCCAGCAGCTTCGGGACAGGGACCTACGAGCAGTACTTC. Its translation is CASSFGTGTYEQYF.